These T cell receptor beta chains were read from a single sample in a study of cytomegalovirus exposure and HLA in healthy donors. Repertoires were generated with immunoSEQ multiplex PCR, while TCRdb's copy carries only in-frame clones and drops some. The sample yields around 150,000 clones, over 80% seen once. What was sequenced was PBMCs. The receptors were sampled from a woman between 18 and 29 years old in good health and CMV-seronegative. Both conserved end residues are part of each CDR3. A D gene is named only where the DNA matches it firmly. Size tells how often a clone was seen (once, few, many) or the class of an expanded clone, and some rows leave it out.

DNA: TGTGCCAGCACTATTACCCCAGGGTGGACTGAAGCTTTCTTT
CDR3: CASTITPGWTEAFF
V: TRBV6-5
D: -
size: -
J: TRBJ1-1

DNA: TGTGCCAGCAGCACGGGGGTGAGGGGAGAGACCCAGTACTTC
CDR3: CASSTGVRGETQYF
V: TRBV6-5
D: -
size: once
J: TRBJ2-5

DNA: TGTGCCAGCAGCTTACCCTACGGGGAGCAGTTCTTC
CDR3: CASSLPYGEQFF
V: TRBV7-6
D: -
size: -
J: TRBJ2-1

DNA: TGTGCCAGCAGCTTAGATGGCCACGAGCAGTACTTC
CDR3: CASSLDGHEQYF
V: TRBV11-3
D: -
size: -
J: TRBJ2-7

DNA: TGTGCCAGTAGTCACCCGGGACAGCCAATTTACCCTAATGAGCAGTTCTTC
CDR3: CASSHPGQPIYPNEQFF
V: TRBV19
D: TRBD1
size: -
J: TRBJ2-1

DNA: TGCGCCAGCAGCTTGTTTTCGTCTAGCGGGGCACAAGAGACCCAGTACTTC
CDR3: CASSLFSSSGAQETQYF
V: TRBV5-1
D: TRBD2
size: -
J: TRBJ2-5

DNA: TGTGCCAGCAGCTTGGTTGGCAGGGAAAACACCGGGGAGCTGTTTTTT
CDR3: CASSLVGRENTGELFF
V: TRBV5-6
D: -
size: -
J: TRBJ2-2

DNA: TGCGCCAGCAGCCTTCTTCCGAACACCGGGGAGCTGTTTTTT
CDR3: CASSLLPNTGELFF
V: TRBV5-1
D: -
size: -
J: TRBJ2-2

DNA: TGTGCCAGCACACAAGGGGGAGAGGATGAAAAACTGTTTTTT
CDR3: CASTQGGEDEKLFF
V: TRBV2
D: -
size: once
J: TRBJ1-4

DNA: TGTGCCAGCAGCCCGGGGTTAACCTACGAGCAGTACTTC
CDR3: CASSPGLTYEQYF
V: TRBV6-5
D: -
size: -
J: TRBJ2-7

DNA: TGTGCCAGCAGTCCATCGGGAAGGAGGTCGGCTTTCTTT
CDR3: CASSPSGRRSAFF
V: TRBV27
D: -
size: few
J: TRBJ1-1

DNA: TGCGCCAGCAGCCCGACCACAGGGGATCAGCCCCAGCATTTT
CDR3: CASSPTTGDQPQHF
V: TRBV5-1
D: TRBD1
size: -
J: TRBJ1-5

DNA: TGTGCCAGCAGCTTAGGAGTACAAGAGACCCAGTACTTC
CDR3: CASSLGVQETQYF
V: TRBV11-3
D: -
size: -
J: TRBJ2-5

DNA: TGCGCCAGCAGCTCAGGACTAGTAACAGATACGCAGTATTTT
CDR3: CASSSGLVTDTQYF
V: TRBV5-1
D: TRBD2
size: -
J: TRBJ2-3

DNA: TGTGCCAGCAGCTTTTCTGTGAACACTGAAGCTTTCTTT
CDR3: CASSFSVNTEAFF
V: TRBV5-4
D: -
size: few
J: TRBJ1-1